Listed here are 13 T cell receptor beta chains from one sample, sequenced in a study of untreated major depressive disorder. The repertoire was sequenced with immunoSEQ multiplex PCR; TCRdb's copy has only in-frame clones and lacks some. Of nearly 20,000 clones listed, about 85% are singletons. The sample was CD4+ T cells from PBMCs. These receptors all stem from a woman in her 30s in good health.

This clone turned up a few times. The J gene is TRBJ1-2, the V gene TRBV19, with 9 bases that match TRBD1. CDR1 is LNHDA, CDR2 SQIVND, per germline (reference sequence). This CDR3 has 15 amino acids. V shed 3 bases and J 4 bases; nucleotides not matched to a gene: 6. The CDR3 DNA sequence: TGTGCCAGTAGTATTGGGACAGGGACTAGCTATGGCTACACCTTC. Translation gives CASSIGTGTSYGYTF.

The rearrangement uses TRBV10-3 and TRBJ2-2; TRBD2 matches at 8 bases. The CDR3 has 16 amino acids. Germline CDR1 and CDR2: ENHRY and SYGVKD. J lost 7 bases, V lost 4 bases, and 11 bases had no gene match. CDR3 coding DNA: TGTGCCATCAGTGTAGCGGGGAGCCCCCCTAGCGGGGAGCTGTTTTTT. Translated, it gives CAISVAGSPPSGELFF.

The chain is built from TRBV7-3 and TRBJ2-5; 7 bases are shared with TRBD2. This CDR3 spans 15 amino acids. Germline values: CDR1 SGHTA, CDR2 FQGTGA. Trimming at V came to 4 bases and at J to 2 bases, leaving 7 bases not matched to a gene. CDR3 nucleotide sequence: TGTGCCAGCAGCTCCCTCCCTAGCGGACAAGAGACCCAGTACTTC. It yields the protein CASSSLPSGQETQYF.

The chain employs TRBV13 and TRBJ1-6, with TRBD1 as a possible D gene (5 bases). CDR1 and CDR2 from the germline V gene are PRHDT and FYEKMQ (reference sequence). With 5 bases removed from V and 8 bases from J, the gap between germline ends came to 10 bases. This CDR3 contains 13 residues. DNA for the CDR3: TGTGCCAGCAGCCGGGGGGACGATTCACCCCTCCACTTT. Translating it yields CASSRGDDSPLHF.

The J gene is TRBJ2-7, the V gene TRBV5-8, with D perhaps matching TRBD2 (6 bases). The CDR3 runs to 15 residues. Germline lookup yields CDR1 SGHTS and CDR2 YDEGEE. The ends were cut back, 4 bases at V and 2 bases at J, with 16 bases in the middle. In DNA form, the CDR3 reads TGTGCCAGCAGCACCTGGGGACTTTCTACCTACGAGCAGTACTTC. Protein: CASSTWGLSTYEQYF.

The chain employs TRBV27 and TRBJ1-2; no definite D call. V lost 5 bases to trimming and J lost 2 bases, with 15 bases between them. CDR1 and CDR2 (germline): MNHEY, SMNVEV (reference sequence). This CDR3 is 15 amino acids long. CDR3 DNA sequence: TGTGCCAGCAGTACCTGGGCCTCGGTCAACTATGGCTACACCTTC. Its protein product is CASSTWASVNYGYTF.

CDR3 coding DNA: TGTGCCAGCAGCTTATCTGAATACAATGAGCAGTTCTTC. The encoded protein is CASSLSEYNEQFF. V gene TRBV7-3 combines with J gene TRBJ2-1; D uncertain. V lost 2 bases and J 4 bases, leaving 6 bases between the germline ends. The CDR3 consists of 13 residues. CDR1 is SGHTA and CDR2 is FQGTGA in the germline V gene.

V usage is TRBV28 and J usage is TRBJ2-3, with 9 bases aligning to TRBD1. The CDR3 spans 16 residues. Germline CDR1 MDHEN, CDR2 SYDVKM. J was trimmed by 4 bases and V by 6 bases; bases with no gene match: 11. The CDR3 sequence: CASSSMDRGKSDTQYF. CDR3 nucleotide sequence: TGTGCCAGCAGCAGTATGGACAGGGGAAAGTCAGATACGCAGTATTTT.

Points on this clone: The same CDR3 is also encoded by other DNA sequences in this sample. V gene TRBV20-1 combines with J gene TRBJ1-2; D not resolved. V was trimmed by 3 bases and J by 4 bases, leaving 3 bases between them. This CDR3 region has 10 residues. CDR1 is DFQATT, CDR2 SNEGSKA, per germline (reference sequence). The CDR3 protein is CSARSYGYTF. In nucleotides, the CDR3 is TGCAGTGCTAGGTCCTATGGCTACACCTTC.

The V gene is TRBV30, the J gene TRBJ1-2, with 9 bases matching TRBD1. The CDR3 loop spans 14 amino acids. With V trimmed by 6 bases and J by 8 bases, 13 bases remained unmatched. Germline CDR1 and CDR2: GTSNPN and SVGIG (reference sequence). DNA for the CDR3: TGTGCCTGTTCCGGGACAGGGTACCTCGGGGGCTACACCTTC. This translates into CACSGTGYLGGYTF.

This clone was observed a few times. The V call is TRBV6-6, the J call TRBJ1-5; D unresolved. Germline CDR1 is MNHNY and CDR2 is SVGAGI (reference sequence). V was shortened by 0 bases and J by 3 bases, with 12 bases between the two germline ends. This CDR3 comprises 16 residues. DNA of the CDR3: TGTGCCAGCAGTTACTCGAGCAAAGGTAACAATCAGCCCCAGCATTTT. Its protein product is CASSYSSKGNNQPQHF.

The chain is built from TRBV5-1 and TRBJ1-3, with D unclear. Germline CDR1 and CDR2: SGHRS and YFSETQ. This CDR3 is 16 amino acids long. V shed 0 bases and J shed 0 bases, with 10 bases lying between them. CDR3 protein: CASSLGQSDSGNTIYF. The CDR3 DNA is TGCGCCAGCAGCTTGGGTCAGTCGGACTCTGGAAACACCATATATTTT.

The chain couples TRBV9 to TRBJ1-1; D is unresolved. Trimming took off 0 bases at V and 8 bases at J, with 8 bases between the two ends. This CDR3 region has 12 residues. Germline CDR1 SGDLS, CDR2 YYNGEE. The CDR3 reads CASSVVTGEAFF. The DNA for the CDR3 is TGTGCCAGCAGCGTAGTTACGGGGGAAGCTTTCTTT.